The next 30 T cell receptor beta chains were all read from a single sample in a study of shared clonotypes between healthy human individuals. Sequencing was performed with immunoSEQ multiplex PCR; in TCRdb, only in-frame clones are kept and a portion is missing. Among roughly 2.6 million clones listed, around 94% were seen once. Sequenced: naive CD4+ T cells sorted from blood. Subset given: CD45RA+ positively selected. The receptor set was obtained from a man between 18 and 35 years old in good health.

The chain links TRBV11-2 to TRBJ2-5, with TRBD1 identical over 8 bases. Germline trimming cut 0 bases from V and 5 bases from J; bases unmatched to any gene: 8. Germline values: CDR1 SGHAT, CDR2 FQNNGV. The CDR3 has 16 amino acids. CDR3 bases: TGTGCCAGCAGCTTAGAAGGACAGGGAGTTTTGGAGACCCAGTACTTC. Encoded protein: CASSLEGQGVLETQYF.

J is TRBJ1-5 and V is TRBV15, with 9 bases fitting TRBD1. The CDR3 sequence is 18 residues long. V lost 2 bases and J lost 2; bases outside the gene matches: 10. CDR1 and CDR2 from the germline V gene are LNHNV and YYDKDF (reference sequence). The DNA of the CDR3 is TGTGCCACCAGCAGACCAAACACTGACAGGGGGGGCAATCAGCCCCAGCATTTT. The encoded protein is CATSRPNTDRGGNQPQHF.

This clone was recorded only once. This rearrangement joins TRBV29-1 to TRBJ2-5; tentative D call: TRBD1 (6 bases). This CDR3 is 13 amino acids long. The germline CDR1 and CDR2 sequences are SQVTM and ANQGSEA. Trimming removed 7 bases at V and 5 bases at J, with 17 bases between. This chain's CDR3 is CSALRGGAETQYF. CDR3 sequence (DNA): TGCAGCGCCCTTCGAGGGGGTGCGGAGACCCAGTACTTC.

This sequence joins TRBV5-8 and TRBJ2-2; D tentatively reads TRBD1 or TRBD2 (6 bases each). V dropped 2 bases and J dropped 6 bases, with 17 bases sitting between them. CDR3 length: 16 residues. Germline V gene sequence: CDR1 SGHTS, CDR2 YDEGEE. The CDR3 is CASSFYRGLEAGELFF. The CDR3 bases are TGTGCCAGCAGCTTTTATCGGGGGCTCGAAGCCGGGGAGCTGTTTTTT.

V gene TRBV28 combines with J gene TRBJ2-2; a weak D match, TRBD1 (6 bases). Germline loops: CDR1 MDHEN, CDR2 SYDVKM. The CDR3 is 16 amino acids. V lost 4 bases, J lost 4 bases, and 16 bases lay in between. The CDR3 loop is CASSSFNRDITGELFF. CDR3 coding DNA: TGTGCCAGCAGTTCTTTTAACAGGGATATCACCGGGGAGCTGTTTTTT.

In the case of this clone: The sample holds other DNA sequences that translate to the same CDR3. This chain links TRBV5-1 with TRBJ1-1; a possible D gene is TRBD1 (5 bases). Germline-derived CDR1 and CDR2 are SGHRS and YFSETQ. Trimming removed 4 bases from V and 2 bases from J, with 15 bases in between. This CDR3 has 15 residues. The CDR3 DNA reads as TGCGCCAGCAGCGCTGGACAAGGGATCAACACTGAAGCTTTCTTT. Amino acid sequence: CASSAGQGINTEAFF.

The V gene is TRBV5-1, the J gene TRBJ2-3; D is unclear. The CDR3 contains 13 residues. Trimming cost V 4 bases and J 0 bases, with 6 bases left between them. The V gene's germline CDR1 is SGHRS and CDR2 YFSETQ. The CDR3 loop is CASSPDSTDTQYF. For the CDR3, the DNA is TGCGCCAGCAGCCCGGACAGCACAGATACGCAGTATTTT.

J is TRBJ1-4 and V is TRBV4-1; no definite D call. CDR1 is MGHRA and CDR2 is YSYEKL in the germline V gene. With 4 bases removed from V and 4 bases from J, the gap between germline ends came to 13 bases. The CDR3 is made up of 15 amino acids. The CDR3, as DNA: TGCGCCAGCAGCCCCGAGGGTTCGAGTAATGAAAAACTGTTTTTT. Its translation: CASSPEGSSNEKLFF.

The chain has TRBV18 and TRBJ2-5; D possibly corresponds to TRBD2 (7 bases). The CDR3 length is 13 residues. V was trimmed by 3 bases and J by 6 bases, leaving 11 bases between them. Germline V gene sequence: CDR1 KGHSH, CDR2 LQKENI. This chain's CDR3 is CASSPGGGQTQYF. The CDR3 DNA sequence: TGTGCCAGCTCACCGGGAGGGGGACAGACCCAGTACTTC.

A note on this clone: The sample holds other DNA sequences that translate to the same CDR3. This chain joins TRBV9 and TRBJ2-7, with unresolved D. The V gene lost 0 bases and the J gene lost 2 bases, with 9 bases spanning the gap. The germline V gene has CDR1 SGDLS and CDR2 YYNGEE. The CDR3 covers 14 residues. The CDR3 spells CASSVEVGPYEQYF. DNA of the CDR3: TGTGCCAGCAGCGTAGAAGTCGGTCCCTACGAGCAGTACTTC.

The gene calls are TRBV6-6 and TRBJ1-4; a weak D match, TRBD1 (5 bases). This CDR3 contains 15 residues. Germline-derived CDR1 and CDR2 are MNHNY and SVGAGI (reference sequence). The ends were cut back, 5 bases at V and 3 bases at J, with 13 bases in the middle. The CDR3 here is CASSPRDPSNEKLFF. The CDR3, as DNA: TGTGCCAGCAGTCCCCGGGACCCTTCTAATGAAAAACTGTTTTTT.

With regard to this clone: Other DNA sequences in this sample translate to the same CDR3. The rearrangement joins TRBV5-1 to TRBJ2-1, with TRBD2 matching over 8 bases. V lost 1 base, J lost 0 bases, and 0 bases stayed unmatched. Germline V gives CDR1 SGHRS, CDR2 YFSETQ. The CDR3 contains 15 residues. CDR3 amino acids: CASSLSGGSYNEQFF. CDR3 nucleotide sequence: TGCGCCAGCAGCTTGAGCGGGGGCTCCTACAATGAGCAGTTCTTC.

This sequence joins TRBV7-2 and TRBJ2-7; D is ambiguous. CDR1 SGHTA and CDR2 FQGNSA come from the germline V gene. V was shortened by 3 bases and J by 3 bases, with 3 bases between the two germline ends. This CDR3 region has 11 residues. As DNA, the CDR3 is TGTGCCAGCAGCTTCCACTACGAGCAGTACTTC. Translated, it gives CASSFHYEQYF.

This chain joins TRBV6-1 and TRBJ2-2; 10 bases are a match to TRBD1. J lost 5 bases, V lost 6 bases, and 6 bases had no gene match. The CDR3 is 15 amino acids. The V gene's germline CDR1 is MNHNS and CDR2 SASEGT. CDR3 residues: CASRAGQGTTGELFF. For the CDR3, the DNA is TGTGCCAGCAGGGCGGGACAGGGGACTACCGGGGAGCTGTTTTTT.

This chain links TRBV10-3 with TRBJ2-3, with D tentatively TRBD1 or TRBD2 (6 bases each). The CDR3 runs 15 residues. V was pared by 2 bases and J by 2 bases, with 11 bases between. Germline V CDR1 and CDR2: ENHRY, SYGVKD. CDR3 DNA: TGTGCCATCAGTGAGCGGGGGCTAGTCACAGATACGCAGTATTTT. It is translated as CAISERGLVTDTQYF.

This chain joins TRBV12-5 and TRBJ2-5, with TRBD1 identical over 9 bases. CDR1 is LGHNT and CDR2 is FRNRAP in the germline V gene. This CDR3 has 13 amino acids. V lost 5 bases to trimming and J lost 5 bases; unmatched junction nucleotides: 3. The DNA of the CDR3 is TGTGCTAGTGGTCGGACAGGGGTGGAGACCCAGTACTTC. Translating it yields CASGRTGVETQYF.

This chain joins TRBV19 and TRBJ2-1; 12 nucleotides line up with TRBD2. This CDR3 is 14 amino acids long. The ends lost 10 bases at V and 4 bases at J; junction bases unmatched: 5. CDR1 LNHDA and CDR2 SQIVND come from the germline V gene (reference sequence). The CDR3: CATKGTSGYNEQFF. CDR3 coding DNA: TGTGCCACCAAAGGGACTAGCGGGTACAATGAGCAGTTCTTC.

The chain links TRBV7-3 to TRBJ2-2, with D maybe TRBD1 (6 bases). V dropped 0 bases and J dropped 5 bases, with 10 bases sitting between them. The CDR3 runs to 15 residues. CDR1 is SGHTA, CDR2 FQGTGA, per germline. The CDR3 DNA reads as TGTGCCAGCAGCTTAACAAGGCAGGGGACCGGGGAGCTGTTTTTT. It translates to CASSLTRQGTGELFF.

Worth noting for this clone: Additional DNA sequences in this sample encode the identical CDR3. The chain carries TRBV10-3 and TRBJ2-7; no reliable D call. The CDR3 loop spans 11 amino acids. V was clipped by 3 bases and J by 6 bases, with 6 bases between them. The germline CDR1 and CDR2 sequences are ENHRY and SYGVKD. This chain's CDR3 is CAISDPGEQYF. In nucleotides, the CDR3 is TGTGCCATCAGTGACCCGGGCGAGCAGTACTTC.

This clone was recorded once. Other DNA sequences in the same sample also yield this CDR3. The genes are TRBV10-3 and TRBJ1-2; no firm D call. With 2 bases removed from V and 2 bases from J, the gap between germline ends came to 9 bases. The CDR3 extends over 14 amino acids. Looked up from germline, CDR1 is ENHRY and CDR2 is SYGVKD. The CDR3: CAISEGTVNYGYTF. CDR3 nucleotides: TGTGCCATCAGTGAGGGAACAGTAAACTATGGCTACACCTTC.

V usage is TRBV19 and J usage is TRBJ1-2, with D perhaps TRBD1 (5 bases). This CDR3 comprises 12 residues. From germline, CDR1 is LNHDA and CDR2 SQIVND (reference sequence). Trimming took off 6 bases at V and 11 bases at J, with 16 bases between the two ends. DNA for the CDR3: TGTGCCAGTAGCCGTGAGACAGTGGGTTACACCTTC. Its translation is CASSRETVGYTF.

The chain couples TRBV5-6 to TRBJ1-2; D unresolved. Per germline, CDR1 SGHDT and CDR2 YYEEEE. CDR3 length: 12 residues. V lost 3 bases, J lost 3 bases, and 6 bases lay in between. The DNA of the CDR3 is TGTGCCAGCAGCTCTCTAGACTATGGCTACACCTTC. Translated: CASSSLDYGYTF.

This clone was picked up one time. This chain joins TRBV5-1 and TRBJ2-1, with TRBD1 identical over 9 bases. Germline trimming cut 0 bases from V and 7 bases from J; bases unmatched to any gene: 8. Germline V gene data show CDR1 as SGHRS and CDR2 as YFSETQ. The CDR3 is 16 amino acids. The CDR3 loop reads CASSLGRTGVGNEQFF. Written as DNA, the CDR3 is TGCGCCAGCAGCTTGGGTAGGACAGGGGTGGGGAATGAGCAGTTCTTC.

The V gene is TRBV30, the J gene TRBJ1-1; D is ambiguous. CDR3 length: 11 residues. Trimming shortened V by 4 bases and J by 2 bases, and 5 bases separated the two germline ends. Germline V gene data show CDR1 as GTSNPN and CDR2 as SVGIG (reference sequence). The DNA of the CDR3 is TGTGCCTGGATGGTAAACACTGAAGCTTTCTTT. This translates into CAWMVNTEAFF.

This chain links TRBV6-1 with TRBJ1-4; D unclear. Trimming pared 5 bases from V and 8 bases from J, leaving 9 bases between. Germline values: CDR1 MNHNS, CDR2 SASEGT. The CDR3 consists of 12 residues. The CDR3 loop reads CASSSNREKLFF. The CDR3 DNA reads as TGTGCCAGCAGTTCAAACCGGGAAAAACTGTTTTTT.

The chain employs TRBV7-2 and TRBJ2-7; unclear D gene. The CDR3 loop spans 11 amino acids. Germline assignment: CDR1 SGHTA and CDR2 FQGNSA. V was clipped by 2 bases and J by 5 bases, with 4 bases between them. The DNA of the CDR3 is TGTGCCAGCAGCTTATACCACGAGCAGTACTTC. Protein: CASSLYHEQYF.

The sample holds one count of this clone. This chain connects TRBV6-1 to TRBJ1-2; TRBD1 matches 7 bases. CDR3 length: 14 residues. Trimming took 4 bases from V and 2 from J; bases not matched to a gene: 4. The germline V gene encodes CDR1 MNHNS and CDR2 SASEGT. The CDR3 protein is CASSGTGGNYGYTF. The CDR3 coding sequence is TGTGCCAGCAGTGGGACAGGTGGCAACTATGGCTACACCTTC.

V usage is TRBV19 and J usage is TRBJ1-2; TRBD1 might be the D (6 bases). From germline, CDR1 is LNHDA and CDR2 SQIVND (reference sequence). Trimming shortened V by 7 bases and J by 6 bases, and 27 bases separated the two germline ends. The CDR3 is made up of 17 amino acids. The CDR3 nucleotides read TGTGCCAGTAATTTCGGGACAAGACCTAACTATGGGGATGGCTACACCTTC. Residues: CASNFGTRPNYGDGYTF.

This clone turned up a few times. The CDR3 reads CASSSGQARSPLHF. DNA for the CDR3: TGTGCCAGTAGTTCGGGACAAGCCCGCTCACCCCTCCACTTT. The chain joins TRBV19 to TRBJ1-6, with D perhaps matching TRBD1 (6 bases). The germline V gene encodes CDR1 LNHDA and CDR2 SQIVND (reference sequence). V was pared by 5 bases and J by 10 bases, with 15 bases between. The CDR3 covers 14 residues.

This clone came up once. V gene TRBV29-1 combines with J gene TRBJ2-1; the match to TRBD2 covers 10 bases. CDR3 size: 14 residues. Trimming removed 7 bases from V and 1 base from J; junction bases left unmatched: 4. CDR1 and CDR2 (germline): SQVTM, ANQGSEA. CDR3 coding DNA: TGCAGCGCCTCGACTAGCGGGTCCTACAATGAGCAGTTCTTC. This encodes CSASTSGSYNEQFF.